This T cell receptor (beta chain) was identified in a study of blood T cell repertoires in COVID-19. Study information: Samples came from the United States, Italy and Spain, spanning acute and convalescent COVID-19. In each case, the material was cDNA or gDNA derived from T cells, B-cell-depleted T cells, or PBMCs.

In the original analysis: How many nucleated cells were present was estimated from reference gene primer amplification. The table came from immunoSEQ multiplex PCR; TCRdb's copy has only in-frame clones and leaves some out. That table furnishes V, J and clone size, whereas the DNA furnished D and trimming. The sample includes around 100,000 clones, about 84% seen only once; the top ten take over 10%. Germline values: CDR1 SGHDN, CDR2 FVKESK. The V end was cut by 3 bases, the J end by 3 bases, with 15 bases between. CDR3 length: 16 residues. This TCR derives from a human donor in a cohort sampled during active COVID-19. The rearrangement uses TRBV14 and TRBJ1-3, with D possibly being TRBD1 (6 bases). Sequenced input: peripheral blood. CDR3 sequence: CASSHLTGPFGNTIYF. The CDR3 region has the DNA TGTGCCAGCAGCCACCTGACAGGACCCTTTGGAAACACCATATATTTT.